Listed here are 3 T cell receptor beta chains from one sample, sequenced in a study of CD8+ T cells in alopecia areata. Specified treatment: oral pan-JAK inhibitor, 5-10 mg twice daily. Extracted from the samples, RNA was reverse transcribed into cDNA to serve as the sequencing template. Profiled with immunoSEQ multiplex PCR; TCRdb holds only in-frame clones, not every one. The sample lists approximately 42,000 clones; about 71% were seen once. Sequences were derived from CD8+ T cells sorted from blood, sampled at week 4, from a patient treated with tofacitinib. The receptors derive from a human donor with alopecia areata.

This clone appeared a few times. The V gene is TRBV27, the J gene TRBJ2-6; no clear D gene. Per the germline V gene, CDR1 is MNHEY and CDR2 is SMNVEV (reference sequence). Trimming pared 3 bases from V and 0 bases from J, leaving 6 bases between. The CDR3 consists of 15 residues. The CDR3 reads CASSFIGSGANVLTF. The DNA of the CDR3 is TGTGCCAGCAGTTTTATAGGCTCTGGGGCCAACGTCCTGACTTTC. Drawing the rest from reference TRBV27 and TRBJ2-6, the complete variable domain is EAQVTQNPRYLITVTGKKLTVTCSQNMNHEYMSWYRQDPGLGLRQIYYSMNVEVTDKGDVPEGYKVSRKEKRNFPLILESPSPNQTSLYFCASSFIGSGANVLTFGAGSRLTVL.

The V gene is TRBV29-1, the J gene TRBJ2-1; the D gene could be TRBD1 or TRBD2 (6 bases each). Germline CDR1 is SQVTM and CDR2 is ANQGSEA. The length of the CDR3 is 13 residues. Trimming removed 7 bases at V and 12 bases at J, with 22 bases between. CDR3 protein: CSAAEGGRRGQFF. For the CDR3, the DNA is TGCAGCGCTGCCGAGGGGGGCCGGAGAGGGCAGTTCTTC.

The CDR3 nucleotides read TGCGCCAGCAGCCAAGACCCAAGCCAAAACTATGGCTACACCTTC. Translating gives CASSQDPSQNYGYTF. J is TRBJ1-2 and V is TRBV4-3; D is undetermined. CDR3 length: 15 amino acids. Germline V gene data show CDR1 as LGHNA and CDR2 as YSLEER. The germline V and J ends were trimmed by 0 bases and 2 bases, with 10 bases remaining between them.